Given below is one T cell receptor (beta chain) in context. This sample is drawn from a study of blood T cell repertoires in COVID-19. Study context: Acute and convalescent COVID-19 specimens originated in the United States, Italy and Spain.

Germline CDR1 is SGHKS and CDR2 is YYEKEE (reference sequence). Trimming removed 0 bases from V and 2 bases from J, with 12 bases in between. The CDR3 runs 15 residues. The study drew participants aged about 18 to 89 years from under 30 US areas. Exposed enrollees had met someone with a PCR-confirmed or clinician-diagnosed COVID-19 case at some point within the 2 weeks before study entry. How the authors handled the data: From reference gene primer amplification, estimates of nucleated cell counts were derived. TCRdb's copy holds only in-frame clones and misses some; the assay was immunoSEQ multiplex PCR. V, J and clone size reflect that table, while D and trimming were determined from the DNA. The sample lists about 150,000 clones; about nine tenths were seen once.

The clonotype was recovered from a middle-aged woman who had been exposed to COVID-19. The V call is TRBV5-5, the J call TRBJ2-7; tentative D call: TRBD1 (6 bases). Sequenced input: PBMCs or T cells enriched from blood (not recorded which). This CDR3 is CASSLATGYAYEQYF. The CDR3 region has the DNA TGTGCCAGCAGCTTGGCGACAGGCTACGCCTACGAGCAGTACTTC.